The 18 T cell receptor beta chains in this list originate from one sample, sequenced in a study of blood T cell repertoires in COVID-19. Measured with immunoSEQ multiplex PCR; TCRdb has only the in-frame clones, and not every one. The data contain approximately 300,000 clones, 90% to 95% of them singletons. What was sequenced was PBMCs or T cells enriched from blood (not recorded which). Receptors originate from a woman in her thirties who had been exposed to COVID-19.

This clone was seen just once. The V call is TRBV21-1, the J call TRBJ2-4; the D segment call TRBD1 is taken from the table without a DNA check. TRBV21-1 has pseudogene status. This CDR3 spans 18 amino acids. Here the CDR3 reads CASSKVTVRGESKNIQYF. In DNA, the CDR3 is TGTGCCAGCAGCAAAGTCACGGTCAGGGGGGAATCCAAAAACATTCAGTACTTC.

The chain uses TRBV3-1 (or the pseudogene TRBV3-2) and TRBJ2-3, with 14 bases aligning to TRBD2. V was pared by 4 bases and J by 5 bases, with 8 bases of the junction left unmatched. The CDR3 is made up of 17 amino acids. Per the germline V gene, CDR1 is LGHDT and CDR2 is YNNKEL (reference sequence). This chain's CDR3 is CASSPRGLAGGKDTQYF. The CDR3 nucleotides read TGTGCCAGCAGCCCACGTGGACTAGCGGGGGGTAAAGATACGCAGTATTTT.

CDR3 bases: TGCAGCACACTAGCGGGGGAGACCCAGTACTTC. It codes for CSTLAGETQYF. The rearrangement joins TRBV20-1 to TRBJ2-5; 10 bases are shared with TRBD2. Germline assignment: CDR1 DFQATT and CDR2 SNEGSKA (reference sequence). The length of the CDR3 is 11 residues.

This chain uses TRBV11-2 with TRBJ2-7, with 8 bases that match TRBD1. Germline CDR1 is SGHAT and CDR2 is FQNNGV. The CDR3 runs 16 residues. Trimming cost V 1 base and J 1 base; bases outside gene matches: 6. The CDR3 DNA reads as TGTGCCAGCAGCTTAGGTTACAGGGGGGCTTCCTACGAGCAGTACTTC. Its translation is CASSLGYRGASYEQYF. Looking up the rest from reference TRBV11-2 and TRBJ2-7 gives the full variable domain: EAGVAQSPRYKIIEKRQSVAFWCNPISGHATLYWYQQILGQGPKLLIQFQNNGVVDDSQLPKDRFSAERLKGVDSTLKIQPAKLEDSAVYLCASSLGYRGASYEQYFGPGTRLTVT.

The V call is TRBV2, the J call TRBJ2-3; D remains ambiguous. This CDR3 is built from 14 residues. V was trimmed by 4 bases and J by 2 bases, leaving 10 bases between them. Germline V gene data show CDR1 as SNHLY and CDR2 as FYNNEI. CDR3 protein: CASSAEVLTDTQYF. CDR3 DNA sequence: TGTGCCAGCAGTGCTGAGGTTCTCACAGATACGCAGTATTTT.

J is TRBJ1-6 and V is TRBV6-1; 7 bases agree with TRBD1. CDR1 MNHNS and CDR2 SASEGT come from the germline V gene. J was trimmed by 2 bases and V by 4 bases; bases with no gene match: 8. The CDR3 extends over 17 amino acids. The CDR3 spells CASSGTQTGAYNSPLHF. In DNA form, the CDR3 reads TGTGCCAGCAGTGGGACCCAAACAGGGGCCTATAATTCACCCCTCCACTTT.

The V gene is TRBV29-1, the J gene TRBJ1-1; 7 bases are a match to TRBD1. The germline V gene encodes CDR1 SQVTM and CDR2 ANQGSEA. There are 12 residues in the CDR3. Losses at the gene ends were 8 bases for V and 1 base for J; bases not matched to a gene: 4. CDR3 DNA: TGCAGCTATTACAGGGGGAACACTGAAGCTTTCTTT. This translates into CSYYRGNTEAFF.

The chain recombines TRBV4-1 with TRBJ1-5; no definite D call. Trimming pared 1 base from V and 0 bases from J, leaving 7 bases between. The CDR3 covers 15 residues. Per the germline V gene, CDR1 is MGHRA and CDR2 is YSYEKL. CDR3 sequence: CASSQGGNSNQPQHF. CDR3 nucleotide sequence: TGCGCCAGCAGCCAAGGAGGAAATAGCAATCAGCCCCAGCATTTT.

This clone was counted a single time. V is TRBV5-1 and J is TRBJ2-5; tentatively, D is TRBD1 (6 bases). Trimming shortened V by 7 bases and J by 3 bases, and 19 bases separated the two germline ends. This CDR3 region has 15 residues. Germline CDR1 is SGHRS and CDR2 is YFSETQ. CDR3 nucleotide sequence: TGCGCCAGCTCCTCCGCCGGGACACAAGAAGAGACCCAGTACTTC. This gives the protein CASSSAGTQEETQYF.

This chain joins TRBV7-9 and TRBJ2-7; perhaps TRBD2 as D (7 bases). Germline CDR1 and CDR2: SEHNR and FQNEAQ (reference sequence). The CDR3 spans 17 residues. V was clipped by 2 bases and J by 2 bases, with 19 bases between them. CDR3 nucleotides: TGTGCCAGCAGCTTACCAGGAAAAGGGGGGGATCCCTACGAGCAGTACTTC. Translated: CASSLPGKGGDPYEQYF.

The CDR3 sequence: CASSETTTGGYLHF. For the CDR3, the DNA is TGTGCCAGCAGTGAAACAACTACAGGGGGATACCTCCACTTT. This chain connects TRBV25-1 to TRBJ1-6, with 8 positions matching TRBD1. J was trimmed by 15 bases and V by 2 bases; bases with no gene match: 9. Germline V gene sequence: CDR1 MGHDK, CDR2 SYGVNS. The CDR3 is 14 residues long. Full variable domain (outside the CDR3, taken from reference TRBV25-1 and TRBJ1-6): EADIYQTPRYLVIGTGKKITLECSQTMGHDKMYWYQQDPGMELHLIHYSYGVNSTEKGDLSSESTVSRIRTEHFPLTLESARPSHTSQYLCASSETTTGGYLHFGNGTRLTVT.

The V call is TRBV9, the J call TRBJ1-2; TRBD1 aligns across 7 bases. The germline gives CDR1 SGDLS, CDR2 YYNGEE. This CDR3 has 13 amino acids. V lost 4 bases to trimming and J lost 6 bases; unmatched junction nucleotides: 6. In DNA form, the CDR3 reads TGTGCCAGCAGCCTGGACAGGTTACATGGCTACACCTTC. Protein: CASSLDRLHGYTF.

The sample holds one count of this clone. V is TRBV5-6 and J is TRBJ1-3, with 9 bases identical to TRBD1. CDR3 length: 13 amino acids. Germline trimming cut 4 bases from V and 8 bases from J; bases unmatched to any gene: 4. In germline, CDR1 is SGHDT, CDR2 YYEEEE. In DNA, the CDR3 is TGTGCCAGCAGCAGGGACAGGGAGGACACCATATATTTT. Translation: CASSRDREDTIYF. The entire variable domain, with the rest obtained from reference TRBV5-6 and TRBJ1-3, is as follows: DAGVTQSPTHLIKTRGQQVTLRCSPKSGHDTVSWYQQALGQGPQFIFQYYEEEERQRGNFPDRFSGHQFPNYSSELNVNALLLGDSALYLCASSRDREDTIYFGEGSWLTVV.

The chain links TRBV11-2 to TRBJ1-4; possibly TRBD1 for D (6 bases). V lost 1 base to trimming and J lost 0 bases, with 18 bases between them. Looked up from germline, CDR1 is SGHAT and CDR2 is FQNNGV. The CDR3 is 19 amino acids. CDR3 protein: CASSLVRAGEVATNEKLFF. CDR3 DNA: TGTGCCAGCAGCTTAGTAAGGGCAGGGGAAGTTGCAACTAATGAAAAACTGTTTTTT.

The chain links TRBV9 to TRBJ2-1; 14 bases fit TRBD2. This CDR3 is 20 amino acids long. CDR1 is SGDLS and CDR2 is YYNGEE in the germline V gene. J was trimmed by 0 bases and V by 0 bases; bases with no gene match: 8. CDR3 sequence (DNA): TGTGCCAGCAGCGTAGGGCCCGGGACTAGCGGGGGTAGCTCCTACAATGAGCAGTTCTTC. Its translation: CASSVGPGTSGGSSYNEQFF.

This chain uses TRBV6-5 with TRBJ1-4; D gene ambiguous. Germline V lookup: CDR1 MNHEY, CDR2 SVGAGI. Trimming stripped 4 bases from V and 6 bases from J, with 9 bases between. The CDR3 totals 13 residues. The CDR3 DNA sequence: TGTGCCAGCAGTTCGGGTTACGATGAAAAACTGTTTTTT. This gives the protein CASSSGYDEKLFF.

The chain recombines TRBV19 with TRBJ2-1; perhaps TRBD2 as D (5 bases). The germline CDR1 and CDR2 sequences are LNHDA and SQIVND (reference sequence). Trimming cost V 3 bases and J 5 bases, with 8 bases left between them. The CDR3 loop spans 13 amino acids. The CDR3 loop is CASSIDGDNEQFF. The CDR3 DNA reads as TGTGCCAGTAGTATTGACGGGGACAATGAGCAGTTCTTC.

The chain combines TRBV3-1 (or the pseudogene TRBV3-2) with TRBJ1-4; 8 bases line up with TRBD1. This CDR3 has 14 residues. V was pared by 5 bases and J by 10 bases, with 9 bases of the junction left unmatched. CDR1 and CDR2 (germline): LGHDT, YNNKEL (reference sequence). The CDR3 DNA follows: TGTGCCAGCAGCTTCGGGACAGGATGGGGAAAACTGTTTTTT. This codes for CASSFGTGWGKLFF.